This TCR beta chain is drawn from a study of T cells expressing NK-cell markers. Worth noting for this clonotype: The antigen is unknown.

The CDR3 runs 17 residues. In germline, CDR1 is MNHEY, CDR2 SMNVEV (reference sequence). Study-wide results and caveats: In a handful of donors, these clonotypes also led the CD3+CD56-NKG2C+ fraction.

TCRdb re-called the 5' RACE reads, yielding one record per CDR3 amino acid sequence without DNA. This sample contains approximately 150,000 distinct CDR3 sequences. The TCR was taken from a man aged 18 to 30 in good health. Source material: blood T cells: a sorted CD56 or NKG2C T cell subset, CD4+ or CD8+ T cells, or bulk PBMC T cells (not recorded which). J is TRBJ2-1 and V is TRBV27; the D call from TCRdb, TRBD1, cannot be confirmed without DNA. This CDR3 reads CASSLLLSGGTSNEQFF.